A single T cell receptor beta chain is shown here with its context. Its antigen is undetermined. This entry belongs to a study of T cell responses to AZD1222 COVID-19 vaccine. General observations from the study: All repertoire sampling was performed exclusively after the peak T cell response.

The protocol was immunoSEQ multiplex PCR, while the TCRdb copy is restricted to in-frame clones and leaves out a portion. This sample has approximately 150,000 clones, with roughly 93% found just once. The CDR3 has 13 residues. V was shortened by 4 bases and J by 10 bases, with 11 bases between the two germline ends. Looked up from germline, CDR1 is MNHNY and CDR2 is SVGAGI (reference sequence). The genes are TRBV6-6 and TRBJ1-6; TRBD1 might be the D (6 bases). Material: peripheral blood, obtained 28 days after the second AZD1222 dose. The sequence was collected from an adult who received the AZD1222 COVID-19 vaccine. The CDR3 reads CASSSPGGSPLHF. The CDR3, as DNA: TGTGCCAGCAGTTCTCCCGGGGGCTCACCCCTCCACTTT.